This is a list of T cell receptor beta chains from one sample in a study of T cells in Graves' hyperthyroidism and ophthalmopathy. TCRdb called the multiplex PCR reads again in MiXCR, with one record for every CDR3 protein. The sample has around 690,000 distinct CDR3 sequences, 17% seen once. Sample: blood. The receptors originated from a man aged 50 to 59 with Graves' hyperthyroidism. Each CDR3 is given with its conserved first and last residue. A D gene is named only where the DNA matches it firmly. Rows give clone size only sometimes, using once, few, many, or a class for an expanded clone.

>TRBV6-2/TRBV6-3|few|TRBJ2-2|NA
TGTGCCAGCAGCCCGTTGCCGAACACCGGGGAGCTGTTTTTT
CASSPLPNTGELFF
>TRBV6-2/TRBV6-3|few|TRBJ2-3|TRBD1
TGTGCCAGCAGGACAGGGGACCACACAGATACGCAGTATTTT
CASRTGDHTDTQYF
>TRBV27|many|TRBJ1-5|NA
TGTGCCAGCAAAAACGTATATAGCAATCAGCCCCAGCATTTT
CASKNVYSNQPQHF
>TRBV9|few|TRBJ1-1|NA
TGTGCCAGCAGCGCCCACCCAGGTCGGACTGAAGCTTTCTTT
CASSAHPGRTEAFF
>TRBV6-5|few|TRBJ2-7|NA
TGTGCCAGCCCCACTGAGGGGGGAATCTACGAGCAGTACTTC
CASPTEGGIYEQYF
>TRBV2|many|TRBJ2-4|TRBD1
TGTGCCAGCAGCCCCTGGACAGGGTTTACCAAAAACATTCAGTACTTC
CASSPWTGFTKNIQYF
>TRBV28|many|TRBJ1-4|NA
TGTGCCAGCAGTCCCTCATCTGGCAGCTTGAGTAATGAAAAACTGTTTTTT
CASSPSSGSLSNEKLFF
>TRBV20-1|many|TRBJ2-6|NA
TGCAGTGCTCCGGGTATCTCTGGGGCCAACGTCCTGACTTTC
CSAPGISGANVLTF
>TRBV2|many|TRBJ2-1|NA
TGTGCCAGCAGCAGGGTAAGGTCCTACAATGAGCAGTTCTTC
CASSRVRSYNEQFF
>TRBV30|many|TRBJ2-5|NA
TGTGCCTGGAGGCCCCTGGACGGGCAAGAGACCCAGTACTTC
CAWRPLDGQETQYF
>TRBV7-6|few|TRBJ1-6|NA
TGTGCCAGCAGCTCCAGCCCGTGGTACGATAATTCACCCCTCCACTTT
CASSSSPWYDNSPLHF
>TRBV7-9|many|TRBJ2-7|NA
TGTGCCAGCAGCCAAGGTTGGGGGAGTGGCGAGCAGTACTTC
CASSQGWGSGEQYF
>TRBV20-1|few|TRBJ2-3|TRBD2
TGCAGTGCTGACGGACTAGCGGGAGTGGTAGATACGCAGTATTTT
CSADGLAGVVDTQYF
>TRBV2|many|TRBJ1-5|TRBD1
TGTGCCAGCCTGGGAGTGACAGGGGGCGGTCAGCCCCAGCATTTT
CASLGVTGGGQPQHF
>TRBV7-9|many|TRBJ2-7|NA
TGTGCCAGCAGCTTAGCGGGGGAGCTCGAGCAGTACTTC
CASSLAGELEQYF
>TRBV6-5|many|TRBJ2-7|NA
TGTGCCAGCAGTTACGGCAACTCCTACGAGCAGTACTTC
CASSYGNSYEQYF
>TRBV3-1|few|TRBJ1-6|TRBD1
TGTGCCAGCAGCCGGGGACAGGGGGCCTCACCCCTCCACTTT
CASSRGQGASPLHF
>TRBV28|many|TRBJ2-7|TRBD2
TGTGCCAGCTCGTGGGGCGGGAGCCCTTACGAGCAGTACTTC
CASSWGGSPYEQYF
>TRBV6-1|many|TRBJ2-5|NA
TGTGCCAGCAGCGCAGGGGCAGGTCTTCGAGAGACCCAGTACTTC
CASSAGAGLRETQYF
>TRBV19|many|TRBJ2-2|NA
TGTGCCAGTACCCCCGTAAACAGGGACACCGGGGAGCTGTTTTTT
CASTPVNRDTGELFF
>TRBV2|many|TRBJ2-7|NA
TGTGCCAGCACCCGGGACTCCTCCTCCTACGAGCAGTACTTC
CASTRDSSSYEQYF
>TRBV30|NA|TRBJ2-7|TRBD2
TGTGCCTGGGACGGAGCGGGAGTACCCTACGAGCAGTACTTC
CAWDGAGVPYEQYF
>TRBV27|many|TRBJ2-7|TRBD2
TGTGCCAGCGGAACTAGCGGGAGCCCCTACGAGCAGTACTTC
CASGTSGSPYEQYF
>TRBV6-1|many|TRBJ1-5|NA
TGTGCCAGCAGTGTTACGGTGGATAGCAATCAGCCCCAGCATTTT
CASSVTVDSNQPQHF
>TRBV7-3|NA|TRBJ2-1|NA
TGTGCCAGCAGCTTAACGTTATCGGGAGTTGGCAATGAGCAGTTCTTC
CASSLTLSGVGNEQFF
>TRBV2|many|TRBJ2-5|NA
TGTGCCGAAGGTCGAGATGGAGGGGAGACCCAGTACTTC
CAEGRDGGETQYF
>TRBV5-5|many|TRBJ2-1|TRBD2
TGTGCCAGCAGCCAACTAGCGGGACTAGGGAATGAGCAGTTCTTC
CASSQLAGLGNEQFF
>TRBV25-1|NA|TRBJ1-3|NA
TGTGCCAGCAGTGAAACAGGGTCGGGAAACACCATATATTTT
CASSETGSGNTIYF
>TRBV5-6|few|TRBJ2-2|NA
TGTGCCAGCAGCTTTGACCGGGACGGAAACACCGGGGAGCTGTTTTTT
CASSFDRDGNTGELFF
>TRBV6-1|many|TRBJ1-5|TRBD1
TGTGCCAGCAGACCACAGGGGGGCAATCAGCCCCAGCATTTT
CASRPQGGNQPQHF
>TRBV6-1|few|TRBJ2-1|NA
TGTGCCAGCAGTAGAGGGACGGCAAACAATGAGCAGTTCTTC
CASSRGTANNEQFF
>TRBV7-3|NA|TRBJ2-3|TRBD1
TGTGCCAGCAGCTCACAGGGGGCGTTAGATACGCAGTATTTT
CASSSQGALDTQYF
>TRBV12-3/TRBV12-4|NA|TRBJ2-1|NA
TGTGCCAGCAGTTTAAACGGACCCTACAATGAGCAGTTCTTC
CASSLNGPYNEQFF
>TRBV6-2/TRBV6-3|NA|TRBJ2-1|NA
TGTGCCTCCAAAAGCGTCTACAATGAGCAGTTCTTC
CASKSVYNEQFF
>TRBV6-2/TRBV6-3|many|TRBJ2-7|TRBD1
TGTGCCAGCAGTTACTTGGGTCCGGACAGGGTAGGCGAGCAGTACTTC
CASSYLGPDRVGEQYF
>TRBV24-1|NA|TRBJ2-2|NA
TGTGCCACCAGTGATCCACCGGGAACAAACACCGGGGAGCTGTTTTTT
CATSDPPGTNTGELFF
>TRBV12-3/TRBV12-4|many|TRBJ2-3|NA
TGTGCCAGCAGTTGGAGGGGAGGGTGGACAGGGGATACGCAGTATTTT
CASSWRGGWTGDTQYF
>TRBV27|NA|TRBJ2-1|TRBD1
TGTGCCAGCGGGACAGGGTGGTCCTACAATGAGCAGCTCTTC
CASGTGWSYNEQLF
>TRBV27|many|TRBJ2-7|NA
TGTGCCACCTCAAGGACGGTTTACTACGAGCAGTACTTC
CATSRTVYYEQYF
>TRBV7-8|NA|TRBJ1-3|NA
TGTGCCAGCAGCCACTATAGGGCAGTCTCTGGAAACACCATATATTTT
CASSHYRAVSGNTIYF